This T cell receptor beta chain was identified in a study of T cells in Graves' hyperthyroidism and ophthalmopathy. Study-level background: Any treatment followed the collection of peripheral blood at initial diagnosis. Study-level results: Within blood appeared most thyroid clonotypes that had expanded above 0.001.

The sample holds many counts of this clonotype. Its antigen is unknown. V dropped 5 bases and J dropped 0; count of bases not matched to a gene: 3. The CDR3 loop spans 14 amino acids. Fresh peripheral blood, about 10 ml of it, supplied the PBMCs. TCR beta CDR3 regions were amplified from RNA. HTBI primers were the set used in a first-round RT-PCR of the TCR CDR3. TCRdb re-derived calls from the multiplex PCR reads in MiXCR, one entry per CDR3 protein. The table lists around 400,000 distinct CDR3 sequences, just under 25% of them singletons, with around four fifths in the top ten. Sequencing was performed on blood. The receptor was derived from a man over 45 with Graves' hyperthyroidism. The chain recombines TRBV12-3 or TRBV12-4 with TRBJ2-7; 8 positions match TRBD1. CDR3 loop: CASSRQGSSYEQYF. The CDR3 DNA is TGTGCCAGCAGTAGACAGGGGTCCTCCTACGAGCAGTACTTC.